This TCR beta chain appears in the sequencing data of a study of T cell changes during pregnancy in multiple sclerosis. Sequencing used immunoSEQ multiplex PCR; TCRdb keeps in-frame clones, though not all of them. The sample lists roughly 60,000 clones, roughly nine tenths occurring once. The CDR3 runs to 14 residues. Germline-derived CDR1 and CDR2 are SGHTA and FQGNSA. V was pared by 6 bases and J by 3 bases, with 12 bases between. The receptor was derived from a female donor with multiple sclerosis, enrolled in a pregnancy study. Sequenced here: CD4+ T cells from peripheral blood mononuclear cells, sampled in the first trimester of pregnancy. The chain is built from TRBV7-2 and TRBJ1-5, with D maybe TRBD1 (5 bases). The CDR3 region is CASSSTGPNQPQHF. In nucleotides, the CDR3 is TGTGCCAGCAGTTCAACAGGCCCCAATCAGCCCCAGCATTTT.